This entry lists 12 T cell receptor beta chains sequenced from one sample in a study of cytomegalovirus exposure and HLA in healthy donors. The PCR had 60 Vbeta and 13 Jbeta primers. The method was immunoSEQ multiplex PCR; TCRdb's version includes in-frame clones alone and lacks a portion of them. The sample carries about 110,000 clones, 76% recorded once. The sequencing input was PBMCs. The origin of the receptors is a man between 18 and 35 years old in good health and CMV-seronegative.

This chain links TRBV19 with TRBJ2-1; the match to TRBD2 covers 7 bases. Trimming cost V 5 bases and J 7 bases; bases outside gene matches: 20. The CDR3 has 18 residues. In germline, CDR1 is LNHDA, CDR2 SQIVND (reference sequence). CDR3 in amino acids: CASSPILLARPMGNEQFF. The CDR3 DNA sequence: TGTGCCAGTAGTCCGATCTTACTAGCGCGGCCTATGGGAAATGAGCAGTTCTTC. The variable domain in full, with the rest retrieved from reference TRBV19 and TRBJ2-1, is DGGITQSPKYLFRKEGQNVTLSCEQNLNHDAMYWYRQDPGQGLRLIYYSQIVNDFQKGDIAEGYSVSREKKESFPLTVTSAQKNPTAFYLCASSPILLARPMGNEQFFGPGTRLTVL.

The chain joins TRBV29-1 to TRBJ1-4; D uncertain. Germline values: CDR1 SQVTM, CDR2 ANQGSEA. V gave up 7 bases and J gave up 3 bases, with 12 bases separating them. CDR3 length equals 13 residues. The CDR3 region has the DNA TGCAGCGGGAGACGGGGTTCTAATGAAAAACTGTTTTTT. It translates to CSGRRGSNEKLFF.

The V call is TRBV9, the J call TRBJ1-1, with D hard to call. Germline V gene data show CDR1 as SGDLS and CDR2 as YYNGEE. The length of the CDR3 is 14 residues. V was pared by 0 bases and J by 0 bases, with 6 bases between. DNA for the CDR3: TGTGCCAGCAGCGTAGCACAGATGAACACTGAAGCTTTCTTT. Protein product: CASSVAQMNTEAFF.

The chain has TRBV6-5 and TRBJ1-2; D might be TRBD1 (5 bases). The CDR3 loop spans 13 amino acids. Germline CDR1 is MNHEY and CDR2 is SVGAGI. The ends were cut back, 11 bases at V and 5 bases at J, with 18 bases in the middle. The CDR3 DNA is TGTGCCGTCAAGTCGGGGGAGGTGTATGGCTACACCTTC. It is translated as CAVKSGEVYGYTF.

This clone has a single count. Here the CDR3 reads CASSQPTGGVVGELFF. The CDR3 region has the DNA TGTGCCAGCAGCCAACCTACTGGGGGGGTGGTCGGGGAGCTGTTTTTT. The V and J genes are TRBV4-2 and TRBJ2-2; 7 positions agree with TRBD2. The V and J ends lost 2 bases and 7 bases, in that order; junction bases with no gene match: 10. This CDR3 region has 16 residues. The germline CDR1 and CDR2 sequences are LGHNA and YNFKEQ.

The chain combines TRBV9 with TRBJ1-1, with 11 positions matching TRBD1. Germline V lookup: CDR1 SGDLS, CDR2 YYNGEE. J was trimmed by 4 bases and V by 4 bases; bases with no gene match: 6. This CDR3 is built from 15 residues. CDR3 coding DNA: TGTGCCAGCAGCTCGACAGGACAGGGGGCCACTGAAGCTTTCTTT. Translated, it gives CASSSTGQGATEAFF.

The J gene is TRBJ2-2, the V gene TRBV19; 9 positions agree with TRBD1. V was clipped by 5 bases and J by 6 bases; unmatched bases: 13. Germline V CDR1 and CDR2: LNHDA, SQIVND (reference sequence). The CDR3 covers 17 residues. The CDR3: CASSSLPGQGAAGELFF. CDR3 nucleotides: TGTGCCAGTAGTTCGCTCCCGGGACAGGGCGCGGCCGGGGAGCTGTTTTTT.

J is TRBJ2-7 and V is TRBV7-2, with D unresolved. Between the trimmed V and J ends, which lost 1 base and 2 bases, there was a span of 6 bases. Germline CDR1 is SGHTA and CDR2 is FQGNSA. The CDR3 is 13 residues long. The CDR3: CASSLVGTYEQYF. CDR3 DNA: TGTGCCAGCAGCTTAGTGGGCACCTACGAGCAGTACTTC.

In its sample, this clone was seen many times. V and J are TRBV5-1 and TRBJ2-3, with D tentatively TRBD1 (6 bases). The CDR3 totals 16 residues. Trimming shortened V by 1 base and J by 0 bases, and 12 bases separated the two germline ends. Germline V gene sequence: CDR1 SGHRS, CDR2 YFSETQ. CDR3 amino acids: CASSLKAGDSTDTQYF. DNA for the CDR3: TGCGCCAGCAGCTTGAAGGCAGGGGATAGCACAGATACGCAGTATTTT. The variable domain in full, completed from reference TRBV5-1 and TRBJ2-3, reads KAGVTQTPRYLIKTRGQQVTLSCSPISGHRSVSWYQQTPGQGLQFLFEYFSETQRNKGNFPGRFSGRQFSNSRSEMNVSTLELGDSALYLCASSLKAGDSTDTQYFGPGTRLTVL.

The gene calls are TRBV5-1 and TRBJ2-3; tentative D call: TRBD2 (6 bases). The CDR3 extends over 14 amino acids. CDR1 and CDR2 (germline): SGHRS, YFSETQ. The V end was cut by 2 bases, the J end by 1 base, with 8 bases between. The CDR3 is CASSFQRGTDTQYF. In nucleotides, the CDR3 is TGCGCCAGCAGCTTCCAGCGGGGCACAGATACGCAGTATTTT.

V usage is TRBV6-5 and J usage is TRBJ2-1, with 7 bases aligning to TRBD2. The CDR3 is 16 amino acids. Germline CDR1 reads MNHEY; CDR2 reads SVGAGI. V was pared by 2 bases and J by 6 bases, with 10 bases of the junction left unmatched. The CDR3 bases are TGTGCCAGCAGTTACCCATTAGCGGGCTCGGGCAATGAGCAGTTCTTC. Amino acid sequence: CASSYPLAGSGNEQFF.

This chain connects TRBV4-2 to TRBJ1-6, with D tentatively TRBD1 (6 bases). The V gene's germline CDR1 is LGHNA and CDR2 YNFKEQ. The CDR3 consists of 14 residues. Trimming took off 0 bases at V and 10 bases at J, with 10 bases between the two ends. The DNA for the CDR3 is TGTGCCAGCAGCCAAGATCAGGGGCTCTCACCCCTCCACTTT. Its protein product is CASSQDQGLSPLHF.